The 10 T cell receptor beta chains below all came from one sample that was sequenced in a study of T cells in Graves' hyperthyroidism and ophthalmopathy. Researchers amplified the TCR beta CDR3 regions from RNA transcripts. HTBI primers drove first-round RT-PCR of the TCR CDR3. TCRdb re-derived calls from the multiplex PCR reads in MiXCR, one entry per CDR3 protein. The sample lists fewer than 450,000 distinct CDR3 sequences; approximately 18% were seen once. The sample comprised blood. All receptors come from a woman in her twenties or thirties with Graves' hyperthyroidism that later progressed to Graves' ophthalmopathy.

Of note for this clonotype: The junction departs from germline at one end; a sequencing error may be responsible. This rearrangement joins TRBV10-3 to TRBJ1-4; D uncertain. The CDR3 runs to 11 residues. From germline, CDR1 is ENHRY and CDR2 SYGVKD. In nucleotides, the CDR3 is TGTGCCATCAGTGAAAAGCGGGAGGTTCTTTTT. Its translation: CAISEKREVLF.

In this sample, this clonotype turned up many times. The chain carries TRBV12-3 or TRBV12-4 and TRBJ2-3; 9 bases agree with TRBD1. The CDR3 contains 15 residues. Trimming removed 5 bases from V and 4 bases from J; junction bases left unmatched: 7. CDR3 DNA sequence: TGTGCCAGCAGTCCATACAGGGGGCAAGCAGATACGCAGTATTTT. Translated, it gives CASSPYRGQADTQYF.

V usage is TRBV7-8 and J usage is TRBJ2-5; 9 bases line up with TRBD2. Trimming took 4 bases from V and 5 from J; bases not matched to a gene: 14. This CDR3 has 17 amino acids. Germline V gene lookup returns CDR1 SGHVS and CDR2 FQNEAQ. The CDR3 DNA sequence: TGTGCCAGCAGCTCCAACCCTAGCGGGATCGGGCGTGAGACCCAGTACTTC. It is translated as CASSSNPSGIGRETQYF.

This clonotype was detected many times. This chain uses TRBV30 with TRBJ2-7, with D tentatively TRBD1 or TRBD2 (7 bases each). Germline V gene lookup returns CDR1 GTSNPN and CDR2 SVGIG (reference sequence). V gave up 0 bases and J gave up 4 bases, with 19 bases separating them. This CDR3 region has 16 residues. CDR3 sequence reads: CAWSVIRRQGGYEQYF. The CDR3 DNA follows: TGTGCCTGGAGTGTAATACGTCGGCAGGGGGGGTACGAGCAGTACTTC. Filled out from reference TRBV30 and TRBJ2-7, the complete variable domain reads SQTIHQWPATLVQPVGSPLSLECTVEGTSNPNLYWYRQAAGRGLQLLFYSVGIGQISSEVPQNLSASRPQDRQFILSSKKLLLSDSGFYLCAWSVIRRQGGYEQYFGPGTRLTVT.

This clonotype has just a few counts. V is TRBV4-2 and J is TRBJ1-2, with D possibly being TRBD1 (5 bases). The CDR3 is made up of 16 amino acids. Trimming removed 0 bases at V and 8 bases at J, with 19 bases between. In germline, CDR1 is LGHNA, CDR2 YNFKEQ. The CDR3 nucleotides are TGTGCCAGCAGCCAAGATCTTGAAGGTCAGGGCAAGGGCTACACCTTC. Amino acids: CASSQDLEGQGKGYTF.

Ten or more counts support this clonotype. This sequence joins TRBV27 and TRBJ1-4; possibly TRBD1 for D (6 bases). V lost 0 bases and J 7 bases, leaving 12 bases between the germline ends. The CDR3 sequence is 15 residues long. CDR1 is MNHEY, CDR2 SMNVEV, per germline (reference sequence). This CDR3 is CASSLSYRVGEKLFF. The CDR3 nucleotides are TGTGCCAGCAGTTTATCGTACAGGGTGGGTGAAAAACTGTTTTTT.

This clonotype appeared many times. This rearrangement joins TRBV2 to TRBJ2-2, with TRBD1 matching 8 bases. V lost 8 bases, J lost 4 bases, and 6 bases stayed unmatched. CDR1 is SNHLY, CDR2 FYNNEI, per germline. This CDR3 contains 14 residues. The CDR3, as DNA: TGTGCCAGCCATCAGGGGGCCGGCACCGGGGAGCTGTTTTTT. Its translation is CASHQGAGTGELFF.

This clonotype was observed a single time. This sequence joins TRBV5-1 and TRBJ1-3; D is unresolved. This CDR3 contains 14 residues. Germline V CDR1 and CDR2: SGHRS, YFSETQ. The germline V and J ends were trimmed by 6 bases and 2 bases, with 12 bases remaining between them. The chain's CDR3 is CASTGNPPGNTIYF. The CDR3 coding sequence is TGCGCCAGCACCGGAAACCCCCCTGGAAACACCATATATTTT.

This clonotype occurred many times. In DNA form, the CDR3 reads TGTGCCAGCAGAGGAGGGACAGATAGCAATCAGCCCCAGCATTTT. Protein product: CASRGGTDSNQPQHF. V gene TRBV27 combines with J gene TRBJ1-5, with 7 bases that match TRBD1. This CDR3 comprises 15 residues. Germline-derived CDR1 and CDR2 are MNHEY and SMNVEV (reference sequence). Losses at the gene ends were 6 bases for V and 0 bases for J; bases not matched to a gene: 5.

With respect to this clonotype: This may stem from a read error, because a much larger clone lies one nucleotide away. V gene TRBV27 combines with J gene TRBJ1-1; 7 nucleotides line up with TRBD1. V shed 8 bases and J 5 bases; nucleotides not matched to a gene: 14. CDR3 length: 15 residues. Looked up from germline, CDR1 is MNHEY and CDR2 is SMNVEV (reference sequence). Here the CDR3 reads CASGGTGVGLTEAFF. CDR3 nucleotide sequence: TGTGCCAGCGGTGGAACAGGGGTTGGACTTACTGAAGCTTTCTTT.